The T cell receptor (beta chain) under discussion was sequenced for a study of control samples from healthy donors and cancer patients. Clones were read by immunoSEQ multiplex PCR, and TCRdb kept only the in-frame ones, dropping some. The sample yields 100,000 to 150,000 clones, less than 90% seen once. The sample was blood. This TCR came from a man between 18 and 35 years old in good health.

The CDR3 loop reads CASSYPGAGRQPQHF. CDR3 in DNA: TGTGCCAGCAGTTATCCGGGGGCAGGTCGTCAGCCCCAGCATTTT. The genes are TRBV6-2 or TRBV6-3 and TRBJ1-5; D is possibly TRBD1 (6 bases). V was clipped by 3 bases and J by 6 bases, with 15 bases between them. Per the germline V gene, CDR1 is MNHEY and CDR2 is SVGEGT. There are 15 residues in the CDR3.